The present T cell receptor beta chain was sequenced within a study of cytomegalovirus exposure and HLA in healthy donors. Across the study: There were about 85 million unique TCRs (from HLA-typed donors) in an early data release. The study, taken as a whole, reports: The study recorded 160 or so TCR beta chains that were cytomegalovirus-associated. Some segments of the V type, notably TRBV6-2 and TRBV6-3, were excluded as indistinguishable. Equally common other TCR beta chains were less clonally expanded than HLA-associated ones, a later analysis found.

The length of the CDR3 is 15 residues. V trimming: 3 bases; J trimming: 2 bases; junction bases outside the gene matches: 7. CDR1 and CDR2 from the germline V gene are MNHEY and SMNVEV (reference sequence). Both 60 Vbeta primers and 13 Jbeta primers went into the PCR. Assay: immunoSEQ multiplex PCR; the TCRdb copy retains only in-frame clones and omits some. Found here are roughly 170,000 clones, about 80% of them singletons; the top ten hold 0.6% to 0.7%. As regards this clone: Its antigen is not identified.

The sequenced sample was PBMCs. The rearrangement joins TRBV27 to TRBJ2-7; 7 positions match TRBD1. The sequence was obtained from a boy aged 10-17 years in good health and CMV-seronegative. CDR3 DNA sequence: TGTGCCAGCAGTTTCGGGACAGAGTCCGCCTACGAGCAGTACTTC. Its protein product is CASSFGTESAYEQYF.